This is a list of T cell receptor beta chains from one sample in a study of shared T cell receptors in the human thymus. TCRdb's table, derived via immunoSEQ multiplex PCR, lists solely in-frame clones and lacks some. The data show more than 550,000 clones, around 87% seen once. This sample also belongs to another study, concerning human thymus T cells.

The sample consisted of thymocytes. All receptors derive from a boy under two years old with a congenital heart defect. The CDR3 runs from the conserved cysteine through the conserved F or W. The D gene is left open where the match is weak. Some rows mark clone size as missing; the rest say once, few, many or name a class of expanded clone.

CDR3 length: 15
J gene: TRBJ2-7
clone size: NA
V gene: TRBV4-1
D gene: NA
CDR3 protein: CASSRWTEEGYEQYF
CDR3 DNA: TGCGCCAGCAGCCGATGGACAGAGGAAGGGTACGAGCAGTACTTC

CDR3 length: 16
J gene: TRBJ1-3
clone size: NA
V gene: TRBV19
D gene: TRBD1
CDR3 protein: CASSSSGTGPGNTIYF
CDR3 DNA: TGTGCCAGTAGTTCGTCCGGGACAGGCCCTGGAAACACCATATATTTT

CDR3 length: 14
J gene: TRBJ1-3
clone size: NA
V gene: TRBV2
D gene: TRBD1
CDR3 protein: CASRPGTGLNTIYF
CDR3 DNA: TGTGCCAGCAGGCCCGGGACAGGGCTGAACACCATATATTTT

CDR3 length: 17
J gene: TRBJ2-1
clone size: NA
V gene: TRBV7-9
D gene: TRBD2
CDR3 protein: CASSPGGDSSSYNEQFF
CDR3 DNA: TGTGCCAGCAGCCCGGGGGGGGACTCGAGCTCCTACAATGAGCAGTTCTTC

CDR3 length: 15
J gene: TRBJ1-5
clone size: NA
V gene: TRBV2
D gene: TRBD1
CDR3 protein: CASSDGQESNQPQHF
CDR3 DNA: TGTGCCAGCAGTGATGGACAGGAAAGCAATCAGCCCCAGCATTTT

CDR3 length: 18
J gene: TRBJ1-3
clone size: NA
V gene: TRBV28
D gene: TRBD1
CDR3 protein: CATLRDRVRFSSGNTIYF
CDR3 DNA: TGTGCCACCCTTCGGGACAGGGTACGATTTAGCTCTGGAAACACCATATATTTT

CDR3 length: 14
J gene: TRBJ1-5
clone size: NA
V gene: TRBV30
D gene: NA
CDR3 protein: CAWSAQEADQPQHF
CDR3 DNA: TGTGCCTGGAGTGCCCAAGAGGCGGATCAGCCCCAGCATTTT

CDR3 length: 13
J gene: TRBJ1-2
clone size: NA
V gene: TRBV7-9
D gene: NA
CDR3 protein: CASQLPSGRGYTF
CDR3 DNA: TGTGCCAGCCAATTACCCTCGGGTCGGGGCTACACCTTC

CDR3 length: 14
J gene: TRBJ1-5
clone size: NA
V gene: TRBV7-2
D gene: NA
CDR3 protein: CASSFGPCNQPQHF
CDR3 DNA: TGTGCCAGCAGCTTTGGGCCATGCAATCAGCCCCAGCATTTT

CDR3 length: 14
J gene: TRBJ1-2
clone size: NA
V gene: TRBV6-1
D gene: NA
CDR3 protein: CASTPYSTGGGYTF
CDR3 DNA: TGTGCCAGCACACCATATTCGACAGGTGGCGGCTACACCTTC

CDR3 length: 18
J gene: TRBJ2-2
clone size: NA
V gene: TRBV18
D gene: TRBD2
CDR3 protein: CASSPPFLGTKNTGELFF
CDR3 DNA: TGTGCCAGCTCACCACCTTTCTTGGGGACTAAAAACACCGGGGAGCTGTTTTTT

CDR3 length: 18
J gene: TRBJ2-1
clone size: NA
V gene: TRBV4-1
D gene: TRBD2
CDR3 protein: CASSQEVGTSGGYNEQFF
CDR3 DNA: TGCGCCAGCAGCCAAGAAGTGGGGACTAGCGGGGGGTACAATGAGCAGTTCTTC

CDR3 length: 18
J gene: TRBJ2-5
clone size: once
V gene: TRBV5-1
D gene: TRBD2
CDR3 protein: CASRRRFSSGTYQETQYF
CDR3 DNA: TGCGCCAGCAGGAGGCGTTTCTCTAGCGGGACGTACCAAGAGACCCAGTACTTC

CDR3 length: 19
J gene: TRBJ1-6
clone size: NA
V gene: TRBV9
D gene: TRBD1
CDR3 protein: CASSVDVGDRVRCNSPLHF
CDR3 DNA: TGTGCCAGCAGCGTAGATGTGGGGGACAGGGTCCGGTGTAATTCACCCCTCCACTTT

CDR3 length: 11
J gene: TRBJ2-1
clone size: NA
V gene: TRBV2
D gene: NA
CDR3 protein: CASSGLHEQFF
CDR3 DNA: TGTGCCAGCAGTGGGCTTCATGAGCAGTTCTTC

CDR3 length: 13
J gene: TRBJ2-1
clone size: NA
V gene: TRBV7-3
D gene: NA
CDR3 protein: CASSGDGYNEQFF
CDR3 DNA: TGTGCCAGCTCCGGGGATGGGTACAATGAGCAGTTCTTC

CDR3 length: 17
J gene: TRBJ1-6
clone size: few
V gene: TRBV15
D gene: TRBD1
CDR3 protein: CATSREIQGQLNSPLHF
CDR3 DNA: TGTGCCACCAGCAGGGAAATACAGGGACAGCTTAATTCACCCCTCCACTTT

CDR3 length: 14
J gene: TRBJ1-2
clone size: few
V gene: TRBV6-6
D gene: NA
CDR3 protein: CASSPRSYNYGYTF
CDR3 DNA: TGTGCCAGCAGTCCGAGAAGCTATAACTATGGCTACACCTTC

CDR3 length: 18
J gene: TRBJ2-7
clone size: NA
V gene: TRBV7-2
D gene: TRBD1
CDR3 protein: CASSLVVSGTGTSYEQYF
CDR3 DNA: TGTGCCAGCAGCTTGGTCGTCTCCGGGACAGGGACCTCCTACGAGCAGTACTTC

CDR3 length: 20
J gene: TRBJ1-1
clone size: NA
V gene: TRBV12-2
D gene: NA
CDR3 protein: CASRSGRGRGTDEMNTEAFF
CDR3 DNA: TGTGCAAGTCGCTCCGGGAGGGGTAGAGGGACAGATGAAATGAACACTGAAGCTTTCTTT

CDR3 length: 19
J gene: TRBJ1-4
clone size: NA
V gene: TRBV28
D gene: NA
CDR3 protein: CASSLWQGGPTHDNEKLFF
CDR3 DNA: TGTGCCAGCAGTTTATGGCAGGGAGGCCCCACCCATGATAATGAAAAACTGTTTTTT

CDR3 length: 17
J gene: TRBJ2-7
clone size: NA
V gene: TRBV12-5
D gene: TRBD2
CDR3 protein: CASGLGQAWGGTYEQYF
CDR3 DNA: TGTGCTAGTGGTTTGGGACAAGCGTGGGGGGGGACCTACGAGCAGTACTTC

CDR3 length: 13
J gene: TRBJ2-1
clone size: NA
V gene: TRBV14
D gene: TRBD2
CDR3 protein: CASSQLAGDEQFF
CDR3 DNA: TGTGCCAGCAGCCAATTAGCGGGGGATGAGCAGTTCTTC

CDR3 length: 16
J gene: TRBJ2-7
clone size: NA
V gene: TRBV14
D gene: TRBD2
CDR3 protein: CASSQWGLAGGREQYF
CDR3 DNA: TGTGCCAGCAGCCAATGGGGACTAGCGGGAGGTCGCGAGCAGTACTTC

CDR3 length: 14
J gene: TRBJ2-4
clone size: once
V gene: TRBV2
D gene: NA
CDR3 protein: CASHHGIGKNIQYF
CDR3 DNA: TGTGCCAGCCATCACGGGATTGGCAAAAACATTCAGTACTTC

CDR3 length: 14
J gene: TRBJ2-1
clone size: NA
V gene: TRBV2
D gene: NA
CDR3 protein: CASLDGTRHNEQFF
CDR3 DNA: TGTGCCAGCTTAGACGGGACAAGACACAATGAGCAGTTCTTC